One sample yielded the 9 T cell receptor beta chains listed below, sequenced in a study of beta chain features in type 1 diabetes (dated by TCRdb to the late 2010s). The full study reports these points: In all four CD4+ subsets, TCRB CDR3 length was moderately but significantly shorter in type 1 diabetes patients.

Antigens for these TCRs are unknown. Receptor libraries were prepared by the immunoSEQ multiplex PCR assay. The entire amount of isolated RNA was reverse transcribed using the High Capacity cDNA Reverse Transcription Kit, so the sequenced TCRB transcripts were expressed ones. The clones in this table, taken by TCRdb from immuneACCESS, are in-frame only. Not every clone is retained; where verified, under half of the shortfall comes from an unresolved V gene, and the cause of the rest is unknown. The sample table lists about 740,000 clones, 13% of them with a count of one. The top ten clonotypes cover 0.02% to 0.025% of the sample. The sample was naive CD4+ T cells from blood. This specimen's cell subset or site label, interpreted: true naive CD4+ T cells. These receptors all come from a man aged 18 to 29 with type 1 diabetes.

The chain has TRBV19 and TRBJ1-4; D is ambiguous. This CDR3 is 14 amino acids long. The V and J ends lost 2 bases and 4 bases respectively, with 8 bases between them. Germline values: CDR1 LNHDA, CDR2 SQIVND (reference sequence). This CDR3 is CASSILGVNEKLFF. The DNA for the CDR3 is TGTGCCAGTAGTATACTGGGAGTTAATGAAAAACTGTTTTTT.

DNA of the CDR3: TGCGCCAGCAGCCCTAGGACAGAAATCAATCAGCCCCAGCATTTT. Translation gives CASSPRTEINQPQHF. The chain is built from TRBV4-1 and TRBJ1-5, with D possibly matching TRBD1 (6 bases). Per germline, CDR1 MGHRA and CDR2 YSYEKL. With 4 bases removed from V and 3 bases from J, the gap between germline ends came to 13 bases. CDR3 length equals 15 residues.

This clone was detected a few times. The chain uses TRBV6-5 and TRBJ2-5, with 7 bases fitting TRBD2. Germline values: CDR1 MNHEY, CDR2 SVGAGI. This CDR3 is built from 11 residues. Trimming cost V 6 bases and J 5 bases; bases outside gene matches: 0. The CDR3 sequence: CASRRGETQYF. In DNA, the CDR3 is TGTGCCAGCAGGCGGGGGGAGACCCAGTACTTC.

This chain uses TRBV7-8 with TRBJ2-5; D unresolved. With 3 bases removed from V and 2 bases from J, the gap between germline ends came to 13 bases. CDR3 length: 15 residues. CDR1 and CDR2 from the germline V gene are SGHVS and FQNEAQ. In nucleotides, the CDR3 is TGTGCCAGCAGCTTTTCTTCGGCAGAACAAGAGACCCAGTACTTC. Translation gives CASSFSSAEQETQYF.

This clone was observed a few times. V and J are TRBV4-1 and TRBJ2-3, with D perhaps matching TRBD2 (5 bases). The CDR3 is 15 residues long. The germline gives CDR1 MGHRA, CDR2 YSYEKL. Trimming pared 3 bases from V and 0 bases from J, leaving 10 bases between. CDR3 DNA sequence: TGCGCCAGCAGCCATCCCGGGGTCAGCACAGATACGCAGTATTTT. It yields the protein CASSHPGVSTDTQYF.

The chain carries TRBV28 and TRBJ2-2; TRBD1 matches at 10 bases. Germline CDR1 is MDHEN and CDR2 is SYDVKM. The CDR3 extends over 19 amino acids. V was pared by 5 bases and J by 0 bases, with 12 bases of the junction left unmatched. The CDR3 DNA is TGTGCCAGCAGTCGACAGGGGGCCTGGGGCCACACGAACACCGGGGAGCTGTTTTTT. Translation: CASSRQGAWGHTNTGELFF.

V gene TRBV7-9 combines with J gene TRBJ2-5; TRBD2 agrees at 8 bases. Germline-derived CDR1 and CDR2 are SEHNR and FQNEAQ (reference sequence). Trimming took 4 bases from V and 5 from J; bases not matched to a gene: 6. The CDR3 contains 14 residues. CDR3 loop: CASSYSGDGETQYF. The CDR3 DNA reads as TGTGCCAGCAGCTATAGCGGGGATGGGGAGACCCAGTACTTC.

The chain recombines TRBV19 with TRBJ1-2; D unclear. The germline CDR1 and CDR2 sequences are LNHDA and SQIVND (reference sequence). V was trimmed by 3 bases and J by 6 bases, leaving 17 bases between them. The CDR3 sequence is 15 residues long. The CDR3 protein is CASSIPRAGRNGYTF. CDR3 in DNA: TGTGCCAGTAGTATTCCCCGAGCAGGCCGCAATGGCTACACCTTC. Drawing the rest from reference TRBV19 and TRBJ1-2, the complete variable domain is DGGITQSPKYLFRKEGQNVTLSCEQNLNHDAMYWYRQDPGQGLRLIYYSQIVNDFQKGDIAEGYSVSREKKESFPLTVTSAQKNPTAFYLCASSIPRAGRNGYTFGSGTRLTVV.

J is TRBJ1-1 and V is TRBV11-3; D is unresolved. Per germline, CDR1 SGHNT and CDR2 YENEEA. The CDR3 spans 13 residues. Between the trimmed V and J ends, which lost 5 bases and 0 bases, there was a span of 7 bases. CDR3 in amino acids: CASSVEMNTEAFF. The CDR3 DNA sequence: TGTGCCAGCAGCGTCGAGATGAACACTGAAGCTTTCTTT.